Listed below are T cell receptor beta chains from one sample, sequenced in a study of human T cells and chemical hapten exposure. MiXCR, run by TCRdb on the RACE reads, gives a single entry per CDR3 protein. Of 250,000 or so distinct CDR3 sequences in the sample, 7.7% were seen once. The sample here was whole blood, taken in connection with sensitization to the hapten diphenylcyclopropenone (DPC). The origin of the receptors is a man aged 18 to 29 with alopecia areata. Some clones in this sample may be carry-over from other donors' samples. CDR3s include the opening cysteine and the closing phenylalanine or tryptophan. D genes are given only for firm matches. The size of a clone is reported for some rows only, either as once, few or many, or as a class for expanded clones.

-	TRBV5-1	TRBD1	14	TRBJ2-7	CASSSRDSTYEQYF
few	TRBV14	TRBD1	16	TRBJ1-1	CASSQTNRDRNTEAFF
-	TRBV6-1	-	13	TRBJ2-5	CASSGGSQETQYF
-	TRBV7-9	-	14	TRBJ2-4	CASSLREDKNIQYF
few	TRBV7-2	-	15	TRBJ2-5	CASSFPQGRRETQYF
-	TRBV24-1	-	15	TRBJ2-1	CATSDTIVPVNEQFF
-	TRBV6-4	TRBD2	16	TRBJ2-3	CASSDSTSGNTDTQYF
many	TRBV6-2/TRBV6-3	TRBD2	13	TRBJ2-1	CASRGGFYNEQFF
few	TRBV20-1	TRBD1	16	TRBJ1-1	CSARAPSPGGRTEAFF
many	TRBV20-1	-	12	TRBJ2-1	CSARDLWNEQFF
-	TRBV12-3/TRBV12-4	-	13	TRBJ1-6	CASTPWVNSPLHF
-	TRBV7-8	-	16	TRBJ2-3	CASSTGSTGKLDTQYF
-	TRBV10-3	-	13	TRBJ2-1	CAISEGGFREQFF
once	TRBV20-1	TRBD2	16	TRBJ2-3	CSARDRAGDWTDTQYF
few	TRBV7-2	TRBD1	16	TRBJ1-2	CASSEYAGTANYGYTF
few	TRBV5-1	TRBD2	16	TRBJ2-2	CASSTVLAANTGELFF
-	TRBV12-3/TRBV12-4	TRBD2	13	TRBJ2-1	CASTGGFYNEQFF
few	TRBV9	TRBD1	15	TRBJ1-6	CASSFGTDPNSPLHF
-	TRBV7-9	-	12	TRBJ2-1	CASSLMGVEQFF
many	TRBV29-1	TRBD2	16	TRBJ2-3	CSVGIGLAGITDTQYF
few	TRBV7-9	-	14	TRBJ1-3	CASSFSGAGNTIYF
once	TRBV12-3/TRBV12-4	-	15	TRBJ2-3	CASSRDAGATDTQYF
-	TRBV6-6	TRBD1	15	TRBJ2-1	CASSGGQGVYNEQFF
-	TRBV20-1	-	14	TRBJ1-2	CSARDYRVDYGYTF
few	TRBV5-6	TRBD1	14	TRBJ2-7	CASSFRTGVREQYF